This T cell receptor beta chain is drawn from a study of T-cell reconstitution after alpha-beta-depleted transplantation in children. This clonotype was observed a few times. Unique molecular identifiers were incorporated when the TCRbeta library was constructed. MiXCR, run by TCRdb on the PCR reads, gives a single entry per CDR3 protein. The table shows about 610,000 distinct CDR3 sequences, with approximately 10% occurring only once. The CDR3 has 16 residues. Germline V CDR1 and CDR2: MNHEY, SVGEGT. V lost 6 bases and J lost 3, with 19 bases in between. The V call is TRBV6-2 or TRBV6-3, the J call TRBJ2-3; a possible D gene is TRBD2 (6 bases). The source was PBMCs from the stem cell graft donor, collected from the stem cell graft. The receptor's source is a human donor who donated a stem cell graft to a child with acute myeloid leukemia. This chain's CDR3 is CASRPPRRLGTDTQYF. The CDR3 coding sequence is TGTGCCAGCAGGCCTCCCCGAAGACTAGGAACAGATACGCAGTATTTT.